These 32 T cell receptor beta chains were sequenced from one sample in a study of T cell responses to AZD1222 COVID-19 vaccine (dated by TCRdb to about 2021). What the time point label conveys for this sample: about 28 days (+/-7) after the second vaccine dose. The method behind the library was the immunoSEQ multiplex PCR assay. The immuneACCESS repertoire file appears here via TCRdb, limited to in-frame rearrangements. These files lack a portion of the clones; in checked studies, under half of the deficit traces to unresolved V genes, and the cause of the others is not known. Recorded for this sample are over 80,000 clones; approximately 91% of them occurred a single time. The ten most abundant clones make up just over 8% of the sample. The starting material was peripheral blood, obtained 28 days after the second AZD1222 dose. All receptors derive from an adult who received the AZD1222 COVID-19 vaccine.

The rearrangement uses TRBV24-1 and TRBJ2-3; TRBD2 matches at 9 bases. Germline V gene lookup returns CDR1 KGHDR and CDR2 SFDVKD. This CDR3 contains 14 residues. The junction had 3 bases not matched to a gene; V was cut back by 5 bases and J by 4 bases. CDR3 nucleotide sequence: TGTGCCACCAGTGCGGCTAGCGGGGCAGATACGCAGTATTTT. Its translation: CATSAASGADTQYF.

This clone has just one count. The V call is TRBV28, the J call TRBJ1-1; tentatively, D is TRBD1 (6 bases). Germline V gives CDR1 MDHEN, CDR2 SYDVKM. V was cut by 5 bases and J by 10 bases, with 14 bases left in between. CDR3 length equals 12 residues. The CDR3 DNA reads as TGTGCCAGCAGTCCCCGCAGGGGCGCAGCTTTCTTT. It codes for CASSPRRGAAFF.

This clone has only one observation. This chain links TRBV6-5 with TRBJ2-7; the match to TRBD2 covers 7 bases. The CDR3 is 15 residues long. Germline-derived CDR1 and CDR2 are MNHEY and SVGAGI. Trimming took 0 bases from V and 2 from J; bases not matched to a gene: 4. The CDR3 DNA reads as TGTGCCAGCAGTTACTCGGGGGGGAGTCCCTACGAGCAGTACTTC. As protein: CASSYSGGSPYEQYF.

V gene TRBV19 combines with J gene TRBJ1-5; TRBD1 matches 8 bases. The trim removed 5 bases at V and 0 bases at J, leaving 18 bases unmatched. CDR1 and CDR2 from the germline V gene are LNHDA and SQIVND (reference sequence). The CDR3 loop spans 20 amino acids. As DNA, the CDR3 is TGTGCCAGTAGTCGCCACGGGACAGGTCCCCTCTCGTATAGCAATCAGCCCCAGCATTTT. Encoded protein: CASSRHGTGPLSYSNQPQHF.

The chain recombines TRBV29-1 with TRBJ2-3; 8 bases align to TRBD2. The germline V gene encodes CDR1 SQVTM and CDR2 ANQGSEA. Losses at the gene ends were 6 bases for V and 3 bases for J; bases not matched to a gene: 11. The CDR3 totals 15 residues. CDR3 nucleotides: TGCAGCGTCAGGGAAAGCGGGAGTCGGACAGATACGCAGTATTTT. Translated: CSVRESGSRTDTQYF.

V gene TRBV3-1 (or the pseudogene TRBV3-2) combines with J gene TRBJ2-3; D remains ambiguous. The V end lost 1 base, the J end lost 2 bases, and 10 bases lay between the germline ends. Germline V gene lookup returns CDR1 LGHDT and CDR2 YNNKEL (reference sequence). The CDR3 covers 15 residues. The CDR3 bases are TGTGCCAGCAGCCAAGTCAGCTACCACACAGATACGCAGTATTTT. It codes for CASSQVSYHTDTQYF.

The chain has TRBV25-1 and TRBJ2-1; 9 bases fit TRBD2. V shed 6 bases and J 6 bases; nucleotides not matched to a gene: 3. This CDR3 has 13 amino acids. CDR1 MGHDK and CDR2 SYGVNS come from the germline V gene. The CDR3 nucleotides are TGTGCCAGCAGGACTAGCGGCGCCAATGAGCAGTTCTTC. As protein: CASRTSGANEQFF.

The rearrangement uses TRBV3-1 (or the pseudogene TRBV3-2) and TRBJ2-5; unclear D gene. Germline loops: CDR1 LGHDT, CDR2 YNNKEL (reference sequence). The ends were cut back, 1 base at V and 0 bases at J, with 3 bases in the middle. There are 13 residues in the CDR3. In nucleotides, the CDR3 is TGTGCCAGCAGCCAAGGGAACCAAGAGACCCAGTACTTC. Amino acid sequence: CASSQGNQETQYF.

The table lists this clone with a count of one. The chain recombines TRBV2 with TRBJ1-5; TRBD1 matches at 7 bases. CDR3 length equals 16 residues. The germline V gene encodes CDR1 SNHLY and CDR2 FYNNEI. With 4 bases clipped from V and 7 bases from J, the junction kept 13 bases outside the gene matches. DNA of the CDR3: TGTGCCAGCAGTGCCCAAGGGGGCCGGACCGGGCAGCCCCAGCATTTT. Protein: CASSAQGGRTGQPQHF.

The rearrangement links TRBV2 to TRBJ1-1, with TRBD1 matching 10 bases. In germline, CDR1 is SNHLY, CDR2 FYNNEI. The junction had 7 bases not matched to a gene; V was cut back by 4 bases and J by 8 bases. The CDR3 consists of 14 residues. The CDR3 sequence is CASSGWDRGAEAFF. The CDR3 nucleotides read TGTGCCAGCAGTGGGTGGGACAGGGGTGCCGAAGCTTTCTTT.

The chain uses TRBV23-1 and TRBJ1-1, with D possibly matching TRBD1 (6 bases). TRBV23-1 is an ORF, and what it does is uncertain. V gave up 0 bases and J gave up 5 bases, with 31 bases separating them. This CDR3 has 21 amino acids. The CDR3 DNA sequence: TGCGCCAGCAGTCAATCGCCAAATCGGAGGGCCCGGGTAGGGGGAAAAACTGAAGCTTTCTTT. It specifies CASSQSPNRRARVGGKTEAFF.

The chain is built from TRBV9 and TRBJ1-2; a weak D match, TRBD1 (5 bases). Looked up from germline, CDR1 is SGDLS and CDR2 is YYNGEE. The V gene lost 4 bases and the J gene lost 4 bases, with 14 bases spanning the gap. The CDR3 totals 14 residues. CDR3 coding DNA: TGTGCCAGCAGCACCCTGCGGGGGGTCTATGGCTACACCTTC. The encoded protein is CASSTLRGVYGYTF.

In its sample, this clone was seen a few times. The chain uses TRBV4-1 and TRBJ1-1, with no clear D. CDR3 length: 15 residues. V dropped 2 bases and J dropped 1 base, with 11 bases sitting between them. The V gene's germline CDR1 is MGHRA and CDR2 YSYEKL. CDR3 residues: CASSQSFGRNTEAFF. DNA for the CDR3: TGCGCCAGCAGCCAATCTTTCGGGAGGAACACTGAAGCTTTCTTT.

The V call is TRBV6-5, the J call TRBJ1-5; D is ambiguous. V dropped 8 bases and J dropped 4 bases, with 12 bases sitting between them. This CDR3 region has 13 residues. Germline V lookup: CDR1 MNHEY, CDR2 SVGAGI. Here the CDR3 reads CASGFEENQPQHF. The CDR3, as DNA: TGTGCCAGCGGATTTGAAGAGAATCAGCCCCAGCATTTT.

This clone was seen once. The CDR3 loop reads CASSSADRGDYGYTF. CDR3 sequence (DNA): TGTGCCAGCAGTTCCGCCGACAGGGGCGACTATGGCTACACCTTC. V usage is TRBV28 and J usage is TRBJ1-2; TRBD1 matches at 8 bases. The CDR3 has 15 residues. Germline CDR1 and CDR2: MDHEN and SYDVKM. J lost 3 bases, V lost 4 bases, and 7 bases had no gene match.

This rearrangement joins TRBV12-3 or TRBV12-4 to TRBJ2-1; D gene ambiguous. Trimming cost V 0 bases and J 4 bases, with 4 bases left between them. The CDR3 has 13 amino acids. The CDR3 coding sequence is TGTGCCAGCAGTTTAGCACAGTACAATGAGCAGTTCTTC. Amino acids: CASSLAQYNEQFF.

V gene TRBV5-4 combines with J gene TRBJ2-6, with D perhaps TRBD2 (6 bases). The V gene's germline CDR1 is SGHNT and CDR2 YYREEE (reference sequence). The V gene lost 4 bases and the J gene lost 4 bases, with 18 bases spanning the gap. CDR3 length: 17 amino acids. The DNA of the CDR3 is TGTGCCAGCAGCGCCCGAGGCGGGACCTCCGGGGCCAACGTCCTGACTTTC. It specifies CASSARGGTSGANVLTF.

The V and J genes are TRBV6-2 or TRBV6-3 and TRBJ1-2; TRBD1 aligns across 8 bases. The germline CDR1 and CDR2 sequences are MNHEY and SVGEGT. Losses at the gene ends were 5 bases for V and 7 bases for J; bases not matched to a gene: 12. This CDR3 region has 15 residues. The CDR3 DNA reads TGTGCCAGCAGTACCCCGGACAGGGTAATGCTTGGCTACACCTTC. This gives the protein CASSTPDRVMLGYTF.

This chain connects TRBV10-1 to TRBJ2-1; 8 positions agree with TRBD2. The CDR3 has 18 residues. Germline CDR1 WNHNN, CDR2 SYGVQD (reference sequence). V shed 5 bases and J 0 bases; nucleotides not matched to a gene: 12. The CDR3 region is CASSPGSGSEGSYNEQFF. In DNA, the CDR3 is TGCGCCAGCAGTCCCGGGAGCGGGAGCGAGGGCTCCTACAATGAGCAGTTCTTC.

The chain links TRBV5-1 to TRBJ2-1; unclear D gene. V was cut by 4 bases and J by 9 bases, with 20 bases left in between. The CDR3 length is 15 residues. The germline V gene encodes CDR1 SGHRS and CDR2 YFSETQ. The CDR3 protein is CASSTFPDAPGEQFF. The CDR3, as DNA: TGCGCCAGCAGCACCTTCCCGGACGCGCCCGGTGAGCAGTTCTTC.

The J gene is TRBJ2-7, the V gene TRBV7-8, with D possibly being TRBD1 (6 bases). The CDR3 consists of 12 residues. Germline values: CDR1 SGHVS, CDR2 FQNEAQ. Trimming removed 7 bases at V and 6 bases at J, with 13 bases between. CDR3 nucleotide sequence: TGTGCCAGCACCACCAGGGGTGCCGAGCAGTACTTC. Protein: CASTTRGAEQYF.

The gene calls are TRBV5-1 and TRBJ2-1; 7 nucleotides match TRBD2. This CDR3 spans 13 amino acids. CDR1 is SGHRS and CDR2 is YFSETQ in the germline V gene. V trimming: 4 bases; J trimming: 8 bases; junction bases outside the gene matches: 6. CDR3 protein: CASSMTSKDEQFF. The CDR3 bases are TGCGCCAGCAGCATGACTAGCAAAGATGAGCAGTTCTTC. The full variable domain, in which reference TRBV5-1 and TRBJ2-1 provide the parts outside the CDR3, is KAGVTQTPRYLIKTRGQQVTLSCSPISGHRSVSWYQQTPGQGLQFLFEYFSETQRNKGNFPGRFSGRQFSNSRSEMNVSTLELGDSALYLCASSMTSKDEQFFGPGTRLTVL.

The gene calls are TRBV4-2 and TRBJ2-5, with TRBD2 matching over 14 bases. J gave up 3 bases and V 4 bases, and 7 bases lay outside the gene matches. The CDR3 extends over 17 amino acids. CDR1 and CDR2 from the germline V gene are LGHNA and YNFKEQ. The CDR3 loop is CASSLRGLAGVEETQYF. CDR3 DNA: TGTGCCAGCAGCCTCAGGGGACTAGCGGGAGTCGAAGAGACCCAGTACTTC.

The chain links TRBV2 to TRBJ2-2, with 9 positions matching TRBD1. Germline CDR1 SNHLY, CDR2 FYNNEI. The trim removed 4 bases at V and 7 bases at J, leaving 4 bases unmatched. CDR3 length equals 14 residues. The CDR3 nucleotides are TGTGCCAGCAGTGTAGGACAGGGGTACGGGGAGCTGTTTTTT. This sequence encodes CASSVGQGYGELFF.

CDR3 nucleotides: TGTGCCAGCAGGGGTTGGGTCTTCAATCAGCCCCAGCATTTT. It yields the protein CASRGWVFNQPQHF. The chain couples TRBV28 to TRBJ1-5; D not certain. Trimming took off 6 bases at V and 3 bases at J, with 12 bases between the two ends. This CDR3 is 14 amino acids long. CDR1 MDHEN and CDR2 SYDVKM come from the germline V gene.

The chain uses TRBV19 and TRBJ1-1, with a tentative D call TRBD1 (5 bases). Germline V gene sequence: CDR1 LNHDA, CDR2 SQIVND (reference sequence). The V and J ends lost 10 bases and 1 base respectively, with 13 bases between them. The CDR3 is 13 amino acids. CDR3 DNA: TGTGCCACAGGGACTTCAGGGAACACTGAAGCTTTCTTT. Its translation: CATGTSGNTEAFF.

The rearrangement links TRBV6-2 or TRBV6-3 to TRBJ1-5; D gene ambiguous. The ends were cut back, 0 bases at V and 0 bases at J, with 9 bases in the middle. This CDR3 contains 16 residues. Looked up from germline, CDR1 is MNHEY and CDR2 is SVGEGT. The CDR3 DNA is TGTGCCAGCAGTTACTCGAGCAGCCTTAGCAATCAGCCCCAGCATTTT. Amino acid sequence: CASSYSSSLSNQPQHF.

About this clone: Distinct nucleotide sequences in the sample also encode this CDR3. The J gene is TRBJ2-5, the V gene TRBV5-1, with D tentatively TRBD2 (6 bases). Trimming cost V 7 bases and J 2 bases, with 12 bases left between them. CDR3 size: 13 residues. CDR1 is SGHRS and CDR2 is YFSETQ in the germline V gene. CDR3 nucleotides: TGCGCCAGCCGCCGGGCGGGACAAGAGACCCAGTACTTC. Translating it yields CASRRAGQETQYF.

This clone has a single count. The gene calls are TRBV6-2 or TRBV6-3 and TRBJ2-1; D gene ambiguous. This CDR3 comprises 15 residues. V lost 5 bases, J lost 0 bases, and 11 bases lay in between. CDR1 and CDR2 from the germline V gene are MNHEY and SVGEGT. This CDR3 reads CASSDPSRSYNEQFF. CDR3 DNA: TGTGCCAGCAGTGACCCAAGCCGCTCCTACAATGAGCAGTTCTTC.

V is TRBV5-6 and J is TRBJ2-1; tentative D call: TRBD1 (6 bases). V lost 4 bases, J lost 3 bases, and 14 bases lay in between. There are 15 residues in the CDR3. CDR1 is SGHDT, CDR2 YYEEEE, per germline. CDR3 nucleotides: TGTGCCAGCAGCCCGCCCGGGACATTCTACAATGAGCAGTTCTTC. Translated: CASSPPGTFYNEQFF.

CDR3 loop: CASSLGQGGSYNEQFF. The DNA for the CDR3 is TGTGCCAGCAGTTTAGGGCAGGGGGGCTCCTACAATGAGCAGTTCTTC. The gene calls are TRBV28 and TRBJ2-1; tentatively, D is TRBD1 (7 bases). Trimming took off 2 bases at V and 0 bases at J, with 11 bases between the two ends. The germline V gene has CDR1 MDHEN and CDR2 SYDVKM. The CDR3 is 16 residues long.

The chain has TRBV7-2 and TRBJ1-5; D gene ambiguous. Germline values: CDR1 SGHTA, CDR2 FQGNSA. The V end lost 2 bases, the J end lost 9 bases, and 8 bases lay between the germline ends. This CDR3 region has 12 residues. CDR3 DNA: TGTGCCAGCAGCTTACAGGAAGCGCCCCAGCATTTT. Its translation is CASSLQEAPQHF.